This T cell receptor (beta chain) emerged from a study of T-cell reconstitution after alpha-beta-depleted transplantation in children. Whole-study results and caveats: Reported findings indicate that, about two months after transplant, alpha-beta T cells came from several hundred expanded clones, which were derived from non-depleted graft cells. Recipient T cells and thymic progenitors that survived were the source of the high TCRbeta diversity seen at day 60 in some patients. A year had passed since transplant, and T-cell counts and diversity by then came mostly from newly produced T cells.

Preparation of the TCRbeta library involved a method that used unique molecular identifiers. TCRdb analysed the PCR reads with MiXCR anew, one entry per CDR3 protein. Here the sample spans roughly 790,000 distinct CDR3 sequences, approximately 15% being singletons. Concerning this clonotype itself: Antigen: not known.

The germline V gene encodes CDR1 DFQATT and CDR2 SNEGSKA (reference sequence). The CDR3 loop spans 14 amino acids. Trimming cost V 1 base and J 0 bases; bases outside gene matches: 2. V and J are TRBV20-1 and TRBJ2-7; TRBD2 matches 8 bases. The receptor was derived from a male patient aged 5 to 17 who had a stem cell transplant for acute lymphoblastic leukemia, so the T cells may come from the graft donor. Sample: PBMCs, mostly from graft donor cells, taken 360 days after TCRalphabeta/CD19-depleted stem cell transplant. The CDR3 loop is CSARAGGSSYEQYF. CDR3 sequence (DNA): TGCAGTGCTAGAGCGGGAGGGTCCTCCTACGAGCAGTACTTC.